The 6 T cell receptor beta chains listed next were all sequenced from one sample in a study of T cell clones after liver transplantation (dated by TCRdb to between 2018 and 2021). The library came from the immunoSEQ multiplex PCR assay. The table was pulled from immuneACCESS by TCRdb, which kept in-frame rearrangements only. Such tables lose some clones; where checked, under half of the loss comes from unresolved V genes, and the rest has no known cause. For this sample there are tens of thousands of clones; roughly 83% appear just once. Jointly, the top ten make up 2.8% of the sample. The source material was CD4+ T cells from blood, sampled at the 22-month timepoint. Source of these receptors: a human patient who received a liver transplant. Some T cells may have been brought in with the graft after a transplant.

V is TRBV4-1 and J is TRBJ2-1, with no clear D. V lost 2 bases and J 8 bases, leaving 7 bases between the germline ends. Looked up from germline, CDR1 is MGHRA and CDR2 is YSYEKL. The CDR3 runs 12 residues. CDR3 nucleotide sequence: TGCGCCAGCAGCCAAACCGTGGATGAGCAGTTCTTC. Amino acid sequence: CASSQTVDEQFF.

This clone was counted a few times. This chain joins TRBV7-7 and TRBJ2-2; D is perhaps TRBD1 (6 bases). In germline, CDR1 is SSHAT, CDR2 FNYEAQ (reference sequence). CDR3 length equals 14 residues. V was pared by 4 bases and J by 4 bases, with 10 bases between. The CDR3: CASSSGTLTGELFF. The CDR3 nucleotides read TGTGCCAGCAGCTCCGGGACACTCACCGGGGAGCTGTTTTTT.

On this clone: One end of the junction does not line up with germline, which may come from a read error. The chain employs TRBV7-8 and TRBJ2-7; TRBD1 is a possible D gene (5 bases). Germline V CDR1 and CDR2: SGHVS, FQNEAQ. The length of the CDR3 is 14 residues. DNA of the CDR3: TGTGCCAGCAGCTTAGACCGGAGTCAGGGCTCACTGGGATTC. Amino acid sequence: CASSLDRSQGSLGF.

The chain links TRBV9 to TRBJ1-6, with D tentatively TRBD1 (5 bases). Trimming shortened V by 0 bases and J by 0 bases, and 10 bases separated the two germline ends. Germline V gene data show CDR1 as SGDLS and CDR2 as YYNGEE. The CDR3 runs 17 residues. This chain's CDR3 is CASSVDRQFSYNSPLHF. The CDR3 DNA reads TGTGCCAGCAGCGTAGACAGACAGTTCTCCTATAATTCACCCCTCCACTTT.

The V call is TRBV28, the J call TRBJ2-3; the D gene is possibly TRBD2 (7 bases). The CDR3 is made up of 15 amino acids. CDR1 and CDR2 (germline): MDHEN, SYDVKM. Trimming cost V 2 bases and J 0 bases, with 9 bases left between them. The CDR3 loop is CASSLEGGSTDTQYF. The CDR3 nucleotides are TGTGCCAGCAGTTTAGAGGGGGGGAGCACAGATACGCAGTATTTT.

V gene TRBV2 combines with J gene TRBJ2-5, with TRBD1 as a possible D gene (5 bases). Trimming stripped 5 bases from V and 13 bases from J, with 14 bases between. This CDR3 region has 11 residues. Germline assignment: CDR1 SNHLY and CDR2 FYNNEI. This chain's CDR3 is CASSQPGTGYF. The CDR3 region has the DNA TGTGCCAGCAGTCAGCCGGGCACAGGGTACTTC.